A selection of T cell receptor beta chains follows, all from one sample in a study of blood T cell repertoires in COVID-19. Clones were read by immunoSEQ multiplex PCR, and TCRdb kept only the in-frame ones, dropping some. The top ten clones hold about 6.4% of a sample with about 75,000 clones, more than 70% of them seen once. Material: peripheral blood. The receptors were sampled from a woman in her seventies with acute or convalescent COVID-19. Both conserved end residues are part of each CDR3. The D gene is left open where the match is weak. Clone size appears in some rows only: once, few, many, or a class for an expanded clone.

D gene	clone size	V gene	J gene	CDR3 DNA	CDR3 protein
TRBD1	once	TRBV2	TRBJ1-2	TGTGCCAGCAGTGAAACTGGGGGACAGGGGAATGGCTACACCTTC	CASSETGGQGNGYTF
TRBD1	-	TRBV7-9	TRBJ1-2	TGTGCCAGCAGCTTAGGAGGGACAGATGGCTACACCTTC	CASSLGGTDGYTF
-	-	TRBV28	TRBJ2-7	TGTGCCAGCAGTCTCCAGGGTTCTTACTACGAGCAGTACTTC	CASSLQGSYYEQYF
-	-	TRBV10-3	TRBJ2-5	TGTGCCATCAGTGAGGGGGGCCAGGGCAAAGAGACCCAGTACTTC	CAISEGGQGKETQYF
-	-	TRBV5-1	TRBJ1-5	TGCGCCAGCAGCCCTGGACAGCCCAATCAGCCCCAGCATTTT	CASSPGQPNQPQHF
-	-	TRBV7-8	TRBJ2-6	TGTGCCAGCAGCTTTCCCGGCAGGGCAGGGAAAGGCAACGTCCTGACTTTC	CASSFPGRAGKGNVLTF
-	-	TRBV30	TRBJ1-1	TGTGCCTGGAGTGTGGGGGGGCCAGGGGCTTTCTTT	CAWSVGGPGAFF
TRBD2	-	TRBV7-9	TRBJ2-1	TGTGCCAGCAGCCCCCGGGGGGGAAGCTCCTACAATGAGCAGTTCTTC	CASSPRGGSSYNEQFF
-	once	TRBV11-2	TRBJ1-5	TGTGCCAGCAGCTTGGAACCGGCGGGCAATCAGCCCCAGCATTTT	CASSLEPAGNQPQHF
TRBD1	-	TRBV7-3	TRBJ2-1	TGTGCCAGCAGCTTAGGGTACCGAACAGGGGCCTTACCTGAGCAGTTCTTC	CASSLGYRTGALPEQFF
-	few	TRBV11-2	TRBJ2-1	TGTGCCAGCAGCCCGGGACACCCAAATGAGCAGTTCTTC	CASSPGHPNEQFF
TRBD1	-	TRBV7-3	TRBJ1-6	TGTGCCAGCAGCTCCGACAGGGTAGTTTATTCACCCCTCCACTTT	CASSSDRVVYSPLHF
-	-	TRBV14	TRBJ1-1	TGTGCCAGCAGCCAACAAAGTAGGAGGGATAAGGGTGAAGCTTTCTTT	CASSQQSRRDKGEAFF
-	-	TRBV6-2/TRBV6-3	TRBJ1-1	TGTGCCAGCAGTTACCAGGAACTTTTTTCGTTTGGGTCTGAAGCTTTCTTT	CASSYQELFSFGSEAFF
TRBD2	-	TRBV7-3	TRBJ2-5	TGTGCCAGCAGCTTAAGGGGAGGGACTAGCGGGGAAGAGACCCAGTACTTC	CASSLRGGTSGEETQYF
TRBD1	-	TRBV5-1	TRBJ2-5	TGCGCCAGCAGCTTGTGGACAGGACAGAAGTTTTGGGAGACCCAGTACTTC	CASSLWTGQKFWETQYF
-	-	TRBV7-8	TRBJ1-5	TGTGCCAGCAGCCCCCCGTGGGGGCGCAATCAGCCCCAGCATTTT	CASSPPWGRNQPQHF
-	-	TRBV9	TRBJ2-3	TGTGCCAGCAGCCCCCCCCCGGGAGGCACAGATACGCAGTATTTT	CASSPPPGGTDTQYF
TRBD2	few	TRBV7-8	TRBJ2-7	TGTGCCAGCAGCCCCCCGGGACTAGTTAACTACGAGCAGTACTTC	CASSPPGLVNYEQYF
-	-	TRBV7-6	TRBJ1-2	TGTGCCAGCGGGGCAGGGTATGGCTACACCTTC	CASGAGYGYTF
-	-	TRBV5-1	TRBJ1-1	TGCGCCAGCAGCTTGGCCCTTGGCAGGGATCGCACTGAAGCTTTCTTT	CASSLALGRDRTEAFF
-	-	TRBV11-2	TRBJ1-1	TGTGCCAGCAGCTTCTTGACATTTAACACTGAAGCTTTCTTT	CASSFLTFNTEAFF
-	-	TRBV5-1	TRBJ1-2	TGCGCCAGCAGCTTGGGGACTGGGATTCGGGGCTACACCTTC	CASSLGTGIRGYTF
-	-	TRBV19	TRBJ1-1	TGTGCCAGTGGGGATCGGGCCGGGGGGAACACTGAAGCTTTCTTT	CASGDRAGGNTEAFF